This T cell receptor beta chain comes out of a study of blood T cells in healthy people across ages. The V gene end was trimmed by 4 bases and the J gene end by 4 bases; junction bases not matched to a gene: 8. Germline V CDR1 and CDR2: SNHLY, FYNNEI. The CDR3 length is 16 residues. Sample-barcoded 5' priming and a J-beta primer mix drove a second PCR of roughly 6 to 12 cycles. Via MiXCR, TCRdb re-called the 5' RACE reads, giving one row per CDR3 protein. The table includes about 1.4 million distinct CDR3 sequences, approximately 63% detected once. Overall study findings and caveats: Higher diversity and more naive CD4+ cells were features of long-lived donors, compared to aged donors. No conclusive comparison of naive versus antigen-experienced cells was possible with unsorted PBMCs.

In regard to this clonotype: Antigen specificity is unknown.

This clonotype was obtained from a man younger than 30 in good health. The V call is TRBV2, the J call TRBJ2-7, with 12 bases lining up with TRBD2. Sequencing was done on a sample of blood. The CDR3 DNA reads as TGTGCCAGCAGTGTGACCCCGACTAGCGGGAGTTACGAGCAGTACTTC. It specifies CASSVTPTSGSYEQYF.